This TCR beta chain was obtained from a study of CD8 T cells in Susac syndrome. Notes on the study in general: Individuals included in the TCR sequencing and HLA analysis were acknowledged by the study to be relatively few in number.

With regard to this clonotype: Its specificity is not known.

The T cells that were sequenced for TCR beta were CD8+ and CD4+ cells from blood. TEMRA cells were FACS-enriched, with CD8+ and CD4+ T cells isolated negatively. V was shortened by 4 bases and J by 0 bases, with 18 bases between the two germline ends. The CDR3 has 17 residues. CDR1 is SNHLY and CDR2 is FYNNEI in the germline V gene. The RNA, roughly 0.45 to 1 ug, was put through reverse transcription using random hexamers. The amplification used immunoSEQ multiplex PCR on TCR beta CDR3; it spanned 54 Vbeta and 13 Jbeta. TCRdb passed the immunoSEQ multiplex PCR reads through MiXCR, listing each CDR3 protein once. This table has about 430,000 distinct CDR3 sequences, approximately 85% appearing once.

This chain links TRBV2 with TRBJ2-5; TRBD1 might be the D (7 bases). The sequence came from a human donor with multiple sclerosis. Sequenced material: CD8+ T cells from PBMCs. Here the CDR3 DNA reads TGTGCCAGCAGTGTGGGCGGGACAGCTCCGTACCAAGAGACCCAGTACTTC. This gives the protein CASSVGGTAPYQETQYF.